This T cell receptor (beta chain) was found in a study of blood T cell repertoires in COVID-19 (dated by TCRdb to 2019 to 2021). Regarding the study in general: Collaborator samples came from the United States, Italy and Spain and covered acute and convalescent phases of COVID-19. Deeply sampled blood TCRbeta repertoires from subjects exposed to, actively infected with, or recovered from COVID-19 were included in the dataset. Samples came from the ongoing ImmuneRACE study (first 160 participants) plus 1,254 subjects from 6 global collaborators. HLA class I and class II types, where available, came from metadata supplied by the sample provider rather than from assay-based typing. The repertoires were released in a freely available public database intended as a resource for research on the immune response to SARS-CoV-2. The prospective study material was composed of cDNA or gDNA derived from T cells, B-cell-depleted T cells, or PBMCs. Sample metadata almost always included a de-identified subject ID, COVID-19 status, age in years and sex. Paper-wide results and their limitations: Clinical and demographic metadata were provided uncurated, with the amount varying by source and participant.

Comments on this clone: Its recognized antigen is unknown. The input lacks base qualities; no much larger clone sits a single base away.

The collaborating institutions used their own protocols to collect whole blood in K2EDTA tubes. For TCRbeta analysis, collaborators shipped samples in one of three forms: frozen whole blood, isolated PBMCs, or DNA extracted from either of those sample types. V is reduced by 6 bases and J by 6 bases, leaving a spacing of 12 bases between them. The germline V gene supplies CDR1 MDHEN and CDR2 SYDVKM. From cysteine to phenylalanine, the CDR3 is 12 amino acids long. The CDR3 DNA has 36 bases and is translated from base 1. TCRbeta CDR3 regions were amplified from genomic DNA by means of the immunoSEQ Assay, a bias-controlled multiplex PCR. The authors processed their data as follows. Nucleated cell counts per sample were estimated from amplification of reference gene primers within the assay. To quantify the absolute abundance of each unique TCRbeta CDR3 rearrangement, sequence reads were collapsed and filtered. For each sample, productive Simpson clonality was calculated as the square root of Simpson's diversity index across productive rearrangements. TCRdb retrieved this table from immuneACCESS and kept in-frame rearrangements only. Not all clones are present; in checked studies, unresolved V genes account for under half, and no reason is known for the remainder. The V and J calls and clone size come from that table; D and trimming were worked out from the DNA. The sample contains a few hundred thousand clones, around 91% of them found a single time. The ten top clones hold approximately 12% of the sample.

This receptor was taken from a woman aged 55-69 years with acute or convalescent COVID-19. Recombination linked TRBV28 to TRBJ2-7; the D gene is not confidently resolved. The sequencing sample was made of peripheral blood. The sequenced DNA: TGTGCCAGCAGGATCTATCCCGGCGAGCAGTACTTC. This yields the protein CASRIYPGEQYF. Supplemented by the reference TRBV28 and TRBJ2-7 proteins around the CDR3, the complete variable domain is DVKVTQSSRYLVKRTGEKVFLECVQDMDHENMFWYRQDPGLGLRLIYFSYDVKMKEKGDIPEGYSVSREKKERFSLILESASTNQTSMYLCASRIYPGEQYFGPGTRLTVT.